The 23 T cell receptor beta chains below were found in one sample sequenced in a study of CD8 T cells in Susac syndrome. Reverse transcription of roughly 0.45 to 1 ug RNA used random hexamers. TCRdb reprocessed the immunoSEQ multiplex PCR reads via MiXCR and lists one record per CDR3 protein. Of approximately 220,000 distinct CDR3 sequences in the sample, 95% were seen once. The material sequenced was CD4+ T cells from PBMCs. These receptors were taken from a human donor with multiple sclerosis.

This clonotype was recorded a few times. The chain joins TRBV7-2 to TRBJ1-1; D gene ambiguous. Trimming pared 3 bases from V and 2 bases from J, leaving 7 bases between. The CDR3 is 13 amino acids. Germline V gene data show CDR1 as SGHTA and CDR2 as FQGNSA. This chain's CDR3 is CASSLVPNTEAFF. CDR3 coding DNA: TGTGCCAGCAGCTTGGTCCCTAACACTGAAGCTTTCTTT.

The chain uses TRBV20-1 and TRBJ1-1; no clear D gene. V was pared by 3 bases and J by 1 base, with 9 bases between. The germline V gene has CDR1 DFQATT and CDR2 SNEGSKA (reference sequence). This CDR3 comprises 13 residues. The CDR3 sequence: CSASLVPNTEAFF. The CDR3 DNA is TGCAGTGCTAGTTTGGTCCCGAACACTGAAGCTTTCTTT.

The rearrangement links TRBV3-1 to TRBJ2-1; D is undetermined. Germline CDR1 reads LGHDT; CDR2 reads YNNKEL (reference sequence). The ends were cut back, 4 bases at V and 4 bases at J, with 8 bases in the middle. CDR3 length: 13 amino acids. Written as DNA, the CDR3 is TGTGCCAGCAGCCCCCCGACTTACAATGAGCAGTTCTTC. Translation: CASSPPTYNEQFF.

V gene TRBV12-3 or TRBV12-4 combines with J gene TRBJ2-1; weak D call: TRBD1 (6 bases). Trimming took off 4 bases at V and 9 bases at J, with 13 bases between the two ends. There are 13 residues in the CDR3. CDR3 sequence reads: CASSSTRGGEQFF. CDR3 nucleotide sequence: TGTGCCAGCAGTTCGACCAGGGGTGGTGAGCAGTTCTTC.

The V and J genes are TRBV9 and TRBJ2-3; 9 bases agree with TRBD2. Germline-derived CDR1 and CDR2 are SGDLS and YYNGEE. Trimming removed 2 bases from V and 1 base from J; junction bases left unmatched: 2. This CDR3 has 15 amino acids. DNA for the CDR3: TGTGCCAGCAGCGTTTCTAGCGGGGGCACAGATACGCAGTATTTT. Translation gives CASSVSSGGTDTQYF.

The chain has TRBV29-1 and TRBJ1-1; a possible D gene is TRBD1 (5 bases). The germline CDR1 and CDR2 sequences are SQVTM and ANQGSEA. Trimming took off 6 bases at V and 4 bases at J, with 18 bases between the two ends. The length of the CDR3 is 14 residues. CDR3 residues: CSVTRGGQSTEAFF. The CDR3 DNA sequence: TGCAGCGTCACCCGCGGGGGTCAAAGCACTGAAGCTTTCTTT.

V gene TRBV6-8 combines with J gene TRBJ2-5, with 15 bases matching TRBD2. CDR1 is MNHGY and CDR2 is SAAAGT in the germline V gene. This CDR3 region has 20 residues. V lost 2 bases to trimming and J lost 7 bases; unmatched junction nucleotides: 17. CDR3 protein: CASSYPRTGTSGGTKRTQYF. Here the CDR3 DNA reads TGTGCCAGCAGTTACCCCCGGACCGGGACTAGCGGGGGGACCAAGAGGACCCAGTACTTC.

The V call is TRBV20-1, the J call TRBJ1-2; D is unresolved. The CDR3 loop spans 12 amino acids. Germline assignment: CDR1 DFQATT and CDR2 SNEGSKA (reference sequence). Trimming took off 3 bases at V and 7 bases at J, with 12 bases between the two ends. The CDR3: CSASKVNPGYTF. CDR3 DNA sequence: TGCAGTGCTAGTAAGGTCAACCCTGGCTACACCTTC.

V gene TRBV20-1 combines with J gene TRBJ1-5, with D uncertain. The length of the CDR3 is 12 residues. Trimming stripped 6 bases from V and 0 bases from J, with 6 bases between. CDR1 is DFQATT and CDR2 is SNEGSKA in the germline V gene (reference sequence). This CDR3 is CSATDSNQPQHF. In DNA, the CDR3 is TGCAGTGCAACCGATAGCAATCAGCCCCAGCATTTT.

The chain employs TRBV6-1 and TRBJ2-7, with D unresolved. With 0 bases removed from V and 2 bases from J, the gap between germline ends came to 11 bases. Germline lookup yields CDR1 MNHNS and CDR2 SASEGT. The CDR3 is 15 residues long. The chain's CDR3 is CASSEAAHPAYEQYV. The CDR3, as DNA: TGTGCCAGCAGTGAAGCAGCCCACCCAGCCTACGAGCAGTACGTC.

The chain links TRBV14 to TRBJ2-5; D unclear. Trimming took off 3 bases at V and 1 base at J, with 12 bases between the two ends. The V gene's germline CDR1 is SGHDN and CDR2 FVKESK. The CDR3 length is 15 residues. In DNA form, the CDR3 reads TGTGCCAGCAGCCATTTAAGTCCATCCCAAGAGACCCAGTACTTC. It codes for CASSHLSPSQETQYF.

The rearrangement links TRBV7-6 to TRBJ2-7; TRBD1 aligns across 11 bases. V shed 1 base and J 2 bases; nucleotides not matched to a gene: 1. The CDR3 totals 15 residues. The germline V gene has CDR1 SGHVS and CDR2 FNYEAQ. The CDR3 protein is CASSLGDRGTYEQYF. The CDR3 DNA reads as TGTGCCAGCAGCTTAGGGGACAGGGGGACCTACGAGCAGTACTTC.

This clonotype was found once. The V call is TRBV2, the J call TRBJ1-5; 7 positions agree with TRBD1. The V segment lost 3 bases and the J segment 4 bases; nucleotides outside the gene matches: 3. The germline V gene encodes CDR1 SNHLY and CDR2 FYNNEI. The CDR3 covers 14 residues. The CDR3 DNA reads as TGTGCCAGCAGTGATGGGACAGATAATCAGCCCCAGCATTTT. This gives the protein CASSDGTDNQPQHF.

The chain employs TRBV3-1 and TRBJ1-2; 7 nucleotides align to TRBD1. Trimming cost V 3 bases and J 0 bases; bases outside gene matches: 7. Germline CDR1 LGHDT, CDR2 YNNKEL (reference sequence). This CDR3 spans 16 amino acids. CDR3 sequence: CASSHRGYSTNYGYTF. The CDR3 region has the DNA TGTGCCAGCAGCCACAGGGGGTACAGTACTAACTATGGCTACACCTTC. The full variable domain, completed using reference TRBV3-1 and TRBJ1-2, is DTAVSQTPKYLVTQMGNDKSIKCEQNLGHDTMYWYKQDSKKFLKIMFSYNNKELIINETVPNRFSPKSPDKAHLNLHINSLELGDSAVYFCASSHRGYSTNYGYTFGSGTRLTVV.

The V and J genes are TRBV30 and TRBJ2-4; weak D call: TRBD1 (6 bases). The germline V gene encodes CDR1 GTSNPN and CDR2 SVGIG (reference sequence). The CDR3 sequence is 14 residues long. V dropped 3 bases and J dropped 4 bases, with 13 bases sitting between them. The CDR3 coding sequence is TGTGCCTGGAGCTATCCCAGGGGAAAAAACATTCAGTACTTC. The encoded protein is CAWSYPRGKNIQYF. Together with reference TRBV30 and TRBJ2-4, the CDR3 gives the full variable domain: SQTIHQWPATLVQPVGSPLSLECTVEGTSNPNLYWYRQAAGRGLQLLFYSVGIGQISSEVPQNLSASRPQDRQFILSSKKLLLSDSGFYLCAWSYPRGKNIQYFGAGTRLSVL.

The chain couples TRBV30 to TRBJ2-7; no firm D call. V was shortened by 3 bases and J by 3 bases, with 9 bases between the two germline ends. CDR3 length: 12 residues. Germline loops: CDR1 GTSNPN, CDR2 SVGIG (reference sequence). CDR3 region: CAWRLVGYEQYF. The CDR3 DNA is TGTGCCTGGAGGTTAGTGGGCTACGAGCAGTACTTC.

J is TRBJ1-2 and V is TRBV5-1; D not resolved. Germline V gene lookup returns CDR1 SGHRS and CDR2 YFSETQ. Trimming left V 1 base short and J 10 bases short, with 14 bases between. The length of the CDR3 is 13 residues. CDR3 sequence: CASSLTGQEVYTF. CDR3 bases: TGCGCCAGCAGCTTGACCGGTCAGGAAGTCTACACCTTC.

This clonotype appeared a single time. The chain links TRBV5-4 to TRBJ2-3; 7 nucleotides line up with TRBD1. The V segment lost 1 base and the J segment 3 bases; nucleotides outside the gene matches: 11. Germline values: CDR1 SGHNT, CDR2 YYREEE (reference sequence). The CDR3 runs 17 residues. DNA for the CDR3: TGTGCCAGCAGCTTGTACCGACAGGGTAGTTCAACAGATACGCAGTATTTT. This translates into CASSLYRQGSSTDTQYF.

This clonotype has only a few counts. The rearrangement links TRBV29-1 to TRBJ2-5; no definite D call. The CDR3 spans 13 residues. Germline CDR1 SQVTM, CDR2 ANQGSEA. The V end lost 0 bases, the J end lost 5 bases, and 10 bases lay between the germline ends. The CDR3 nucleotides are TGCAGCGTTGAAGATACGGGTGGGGAGACCCAGTACTTC. This gives the protein CSVEDTGGETQYF.

The rearrangement uses TRBV7-2 and TRBJ1-1; no reliable D call. Between the trimmed V and J ends, which lost 3 bases and 1 base, there was a span of 9 bases. CDR1 and CDR2 (germline): SGHTA, FQGNSA. This CDR3 has 14 amino acids. CDR3 coding DNA: TGTGCCAGCAGCTTCCCCGGCTCGAACACTGAAGCTTTCTTT. Translation gives CASSFPGSNTEAFF. Looking up the rest from reference TRBV7-2 and TRBJ1-1 gives the full variable domain: GAGVSQSPSNKVTEKGKDVELRCDPISGHTALYWYRQSLGQGLEFLIYFQGNSAPDKSGLPSDRFSAERTGGSVSTLTIQRTQQEDSAVYLCASSFPGSNTEAFFGQGTRLTVV.

CDR3 amino acids: CATANLEAYSAFF. In nucleotides, the CDR3 is TGTGCCACCGCCAACTTGGAGGCTTACAGTGCTTTCTTT. This chain joins TRBV15 and TRBJ1-1, with D hard to call. Germline CDR1 reads LNHNV; CDR2 reads YYDKDF (reference sequence). V lost 8 bases and J lost 11, with 21 bases in between. CDR3 length: 13 amino acids.

The chain employs TRBV12-3 or TRBV12-4 and TRBJ2-1, with 8 bases lining up with TRBD2. The CDR3 spans 16 residues. After removal of 5 bases from V and 6 bases from J, the junction contained 12 bases not matched to a gene. The CDR3 region is CASSPPGTRRGNEQFF. The CDR3 DNA follows: TGTGCCAGCAGTCCTCCCGGGACTAGGCGAGGCAATGAGCAGTTCTTC.

This sequence joins TRBV19 and TRBJ1-5; D may be TRBD1 (6 bases). The germline V gene encodes CDR1 LNHDA and CDR2 SQIVND (reference sequence). This CDR3 is built from 15 residues. V was clipped by 6 bases and J by 0 bases, with 12 bases between them. The CDR3 is CASSTGHYSNQPQHF. The CDR3 nucleotides read TGTGCCAGTAGCACGGGACACTATAGCAATCAGCCCCAGCATTTT.